These 12 T cell receptor beta chains were sequenced from one sample in a study of a mutant IDH1 vaccine in newly diagnosed glioma (dated by TCRdb to the early 2020s). Taken with the paper, the label for time point translates to: baseline, week 1 (first vaccination visit). Explained via the paper, the treatment or condition label denotes: pre-vaccination baseline after standard-of-care therapy. Library preparation was by the immunoSEQ multiplex PCR assay. This immuneACCESS table, as held by TCRdb, lists in-frame sequences with V and J called but not all clones. Of the missing ones, under half trace to an unresolved V gene in checked studies; the others have no known cause. For this sample the table gives just under 95,000 clones, of which about 80% were detected only once. Of the sample, around 7% falls within the top ten clones. The sample consisted of PBMCs, taken from a glioma patient treated with radiotherapy, temozolomide or both. Receptors were obtained from a woman aged 45-59 years with glioma.

This chain connects TRBV7-2 to TRBJ1-2, with 7 nucleotides matching TRBD1. CDR1 and CDR2 (germline): SGHTA, FQGNSA. The CDR3 has 14 amino acids. V gave up 5 bases and J gave up 8 bases; unmatched junction bases: 11. The CDR3 sequence: CASSPRTGPRGYTF. CDR3 coding DNA: TGTGCCAGCAGCCCCCGGACAGGACCTAGGGGCTACACCTTC.

The rearrangement links TRBV4-1 to TRBJ2-7; tentative D call: TRBD1 (5 bases). The germline CDR1 and CDR2 sequences are MGHRA and YSYEKL. Trimming cost V 4 bases and J 2 bases, with 15 bases left between them. The CDR3 extends over 15 amino acids. CDR3 bases: TGCGCCAGCAGCCCCCTGACAGCATCCGCCTACGAGCAGTACTTC. This encodes CASSPLTASAYEQYF.

The chain recombines TRBV6-1 with TRBJ1-3; no clear D gene. CDR1 and CDR2 (germline): MNHNS, SASEGT. V lost 4 bases, J lost 3 bases, and 13 bases lay in between. The CDR3 contains 15 residues. The DNA for the CDR3 is TGTGCCAGCAGTGTATACAGCCAGAATGGAAACACCATATATTTT. Amino acids: CASSVYSQNGNTIYF.

This chain links TRBV5-1 with TRBJ1-3; D unclear. Trimming took off 0 bases at V and 7 bases at J, with 14 bases between the two ends. CDR1 and CDR2 (germline): SGHRS, YFSETQ. The CDR3 totals 15 residues. This CDR3 reads CASSLDRTSRNTIYF. The CDR3, as DNA: TGCGCCAGCAGCTTGGACCGAACCTCAAGGAACACCATATATTTT.

J is TRBJ2-3 and V is TRBV2; D remains ambiguous. V lost 7 bases to trimming and J lost 0 bases, with 8 bases between them. The CDR3 extends over 13 amino acids. The germline CDR1 and CDR2 sequences are SNHLY and FYNNEI. The CDR3 region is CASKYPSTDTQYF. The CDR3 DNA sequence: TGTGCCAGCAAGTATCCTAGCACAGATACGCAGTATTTT. Supplemented by reference TRBV2 and TRBJ2-3, the full variable domain reads EPEVTQTPSHQVTQMGQEVILRCVPISNHLYFYWYRQILGQKVEFLVSFYNNEISEKSEIFDDQFSVERPDGSNFTLKIRSTKLEDSAMYFCASKYPSTDTQYFGPGTRLTVL.

The chain joins TRBV7-7 to TRBJ2-7, with 7 bases identical to TRBD2. The CDR3 loop spans 16 amino acids. V shed 5 bases, J shed 4 bases, and the junction held 14 bases outside the gene matches. Germline V gives CDR1 SSHAT, CDR2 FNYEAQ (reference sequence). Here the CDR3 reads CASSPGVGGGLYEQYF. The CDR3 coding sequence is TGTGCCAGCAGCCCCGGTGTGGGCGGGGGTTTATACGAGCAGTACTTC.

This chain links TRBV6-1 with TRBJ2-3; D could derive from TRBD1 or TRBD2 (6 bases each). The V end lost 4 bases, the J end lost 0 bases, and 17 bases lay between the germline ends. This CDR3 has 17 amino acids. The germline V gene has CDR1 MNHNS and CDR2 SASEGT. The CDR3 spells CASSGKRGGTSTDTQYF. In DNA, the CDR3 is TGTGCCAGCAGTGGCAAAAGAGGGGGGACGAGCACAGATACGCAGTATTTT.

This sequence joins TRBV4-2 and TRBJ2-5, with 7 bases identical to TRBD2. Trimming cost V 0 bases and J 2 bases; bases outside gene matches: 9. The V gene's germline CDR1 is LGHNA and CDR2 YNFKEQ. The CDR3 sequence is 17 residues long. As DNA, the CDR3 is TGTGCCAGCAGCCAAGATTATCTGGCGGGGGTACAAGAGACCCAGTACTTC. It codes for CASSQDYLAGVQETQYF.

The chain couples TRBV6-6 to TRBJ2-7; 8 bases fit TRBD2. The CDR3 has 15 amino acids. CDR1 is MNHNY, CDR2 SVGAGI, per germline (reference sequence). The V segment lost 7 bases and the J segment 3 bases; nucleotides outside the gene matches: 11. For the CDR3, the DNA is TGTGCCAGCAAGGACGTCGGGGGGGCTCACTACGAGCAGTACTTC. Translating gives CASKDVGGAHYEQYF.

J is TRBJ1-1 and V is TRBV5-1; no reliable D call. Trimming took 0 bases from V and 11 from J, leaving 14 bases between them. Germline V lookup: CDR1 SGHRS, CDR2 YFSETQ. The CDR3 is 13 amino acids. CDR3 nucleotide sequence: TGCGCCAGCAGCTTGGCCTCGGAGGCTGGGGCTTTCTTT. Its protein product is CASSLASEAGAFF.

This clone was observed a handful of times. The chain carries TRBV19 and TRBJ1-6; 9 bases fit TRBD1. The CDR3 loop spans 14 amino acids. Germline-derived CDR1 and CDR2 are LNHDA and SQIVND (reference sequence). V was pared by 11 bases and J by 6 bases, with 8 bases of the junction left unmatched. CDR3 sequence (DNA): TGTGCCTGTAAACCGGGACAGGGTAATTCACCCCTCCACTTT. Protein sequence: CACKPGQGNSPLHF.

Here the CDR3 DNA reads TGTGCCTGGAGACAGACAGGGACTAATTCACCCCTCCACTTT. Translation: CAWRQTGTNSPLHF. The chain employs TRBV30 and TRBJ1-6; 7 bases map to TRBD1. V gave up 3 bases and J gave up 6 bases; unmatched junction bases: 5. The CDR3 sequence is 14 residues long. Germline loops: CDR1 GTSNPN, CDR2 SVGIG (reference sequence).